These T cell receptor beta chains were read from a single sample in a study of OX40 agonist ivuxolimab in advanced cancers. Sequencing used immunoSEQ multiplex PCR; TCRdb keeps in-frame clones, though not all of them. The sample consists of about 77,000 clones, 89% of them appearing once. Source: CD4+ or CD8+ T cells sorted from blood, taken in a trial of the OX40 agonist ivuxolimab. These receptor sequences come from an adult with an advanced solid tumor such as melanoma, head and neck, liver or kidney cancer. Both conserved end residues are part of each CDR3. The order of the fields is V gene, clone size, D gene, J gene, CDR3 DNA, CDR3 protein. D genes are given only for firm matches. Size is omitted from some rows. Given values are once, few, many or a class for expanded clones.

>TRBV2|-|TRBD2|TRBJ2-3
TGTGCCAGCGACGGGACTAGCGGGGGAGGGGGGGATTTT
CASDGTSGGGGDF
>TRBV5-1|-|TRBD1|TRBJ1-6
TGCGCCAGCAGCTTGGGAGCAGGGGGCTCCTATAATTCACCCCTCCACTTT
CASSLGAGGSYNSPLHF
>TRBV7-2|-|-|TRBJ1-1
TGTGCCAGCAGCTTAGCTCGCCTAATGAACACTGAAGCTTTCTTT
CASSLARLMNTEAFF
>TRBV27|-|TRBD2|TRBJ2-5
TGTGCCAGCAGCCAGCGGGGGGTCATAGAGACCCAGTACTTC
CASSQRGVIETQYF
>TRBV4-1|few|TRBD1|TRBJ1-4
TGCGCCAGCAGCCAGGGACAGGGGAAGGATGAAAAACTGTTTTTT
CASSQGQGKDEKLFF
>TRBV5-1|-|TRBD2|TRBJ2-2
TGCGCCAGCATGGATAGCGGGAGTACCGGGGAGCTGTTTTTT
CASMDSGSTGELFF
>TRBV15|-|-|TRBJ2-7
TGTGCCACCAGCAGAGGTACTACAAGATACGAGCAGTACTTC
CATSRGTTRYEQYF
>TRBV28|-|TRBD2|TRBJ2-7
TGTGCCAGCAGTTTAAAGACTAGCGGGCCTCCTCACGACTCCTACGAGCAGTACTTC
CASSLKTSGPPHDSYEQYF
>TRBV30|-|TRBD2|TRBJ2-7
TGTGCCTGGAGCGGGCGGGGGGCCTACGAGCAGTACTTC
CAWSGRGAYEQYF
>TRBV6-5|few|-|TRBJ1-6
TGTGCCAGCAGAAATTCAGAGAGGTCACCCCTCCACTTT
CASRNSERSPLHF
>TRBV28|-|TRBD2|TRBJ2-1
TGTGCCAGCAGTCTGGGACTAGCGGGAGATAATGAGCAGTTCTTC
CASSLGLAGDNEQFF
>TRBV28|-|TRBD1|TRBJ2-5
TGTGCCAGCAGTTTCGACCCCACAGGGGGCAGGGAGACCCAGTACTTC
CASSFDPTGGRETQYF
>TRBV28|-|-|TRBJ1-2
TGTGCCAGCAGTTTATCTGGTTCAGTGGAAGACTATGGCTACACCTTC
CASSLSGSVEDYGYTF
>TRBV5-1|-|-|TRBJ2-7
TGCGCCAGCAGCTTGTTGACCGCCGGCTCCTACGAGCAGTACTTC
CASSLLTAGSYEQYF
>TRBV18|-|-|TRBJ2-1
TGTGCCAGCTCACCTTCTAACAGGGATGAGCAGTTCTTC
CASSPSNRDEQFF
>TRBV2|-|-|TRBJ1-3
TGTGCCAGCAGGCCTTCTCCAGGGGCTGGAAACACCATATATTTT
CASRPSPGAGNTIYF
>TRBV29-1|-|-|TRBJ1-2
TGCAGCGTGGCGCTGGCGGCGAGCGATGGCTACACCTTC
CSVALAASDGYTF
>TRBV9|-|TRBD2|TRBJ2-1
TGTGCCAGCAGCGTAGATCTAGCGGGGGGGCGGCAGTTCTTC
CASSVDLAGGRQFF
>TRBV9|-|-|TRBJ1-2
TGTGCCAGCAGCGTAGCCCCAGAGGAACCCTCGAACTATGGCTACACCTTC
CASSVAPEEPSNYGYTF
>TRBV5-4|-|-|TRBJ1-2
TGTGCCAGCAGCTTGGGTGGGCCTGCTAACTATGGCTACACCTTC
CASSLGGPANYGYTF